This paragraph reports one T cell receptor (beta chain). Its antigen remains undetermined. No per-base quality is available; no much larger clone lies one base away. TCRbeta CDR3 regions were amplified from genomic DNA by means of the immunoSEQ Assay, a bias-controlled multiplex PCR. The original methods were these. Nucleated cell counts per sample were estimated from amplification of reference gene primers within the assay. To quantify the absolute abundance of each unique TCRbeta CDR3 rearrangement, sequence reads were collapsed and filtered. Productive Simpson clonality was computed per sample as the square root of Simpson's diversity index over productive rearrangements. TCRdb re-hosts the immuneACCESS table, in-frame sequences only. Its copies lack some clones; in the studies checked, an unresolved V gene accounts for under half of them, and the cause for the rest is not known. V and J calls and clone size are copied from that table; D and trimming were computed from the DNA. The sample contains 200,000 to 300,000 clones, roughly 81% of them found a single time. 4% of the sample rests with the top ten.

These data are taken from a study of blood T cell repertoires in COVID-19 (dated by TCRdb to 2018 to 2021). About the full investigation: The collaborator samples originated in the United States, Italy and Spain and spanned the acute and convalescent phases of COVID-19. A freely available public database, intended as a resource for researchers studying the immune response to SARS-CoV-2, is where the repertoires were released. The material from the prospective study consisted of cDNA or gDNA derived from T cells, B-cell-depleted T cells, or PBMCs. The samples were drawn from two sources: the first 160 participants of the ongoing ImmuneRACE study, and 950 to 1,500 subjects contributed by 6 global collaborators. A de-identified subject ID, COVID-19 status, age in years and sex were almost always included in the sample metadata. Deeply sampled blood TCRbeta repertoires from subjects exposed to, actively infected with, or recovered from COVID-19 were included in the dataset. Where HLA class I and class II types were available, the types were taken from metadata supplied by the sample provider, not from assay-based typing.

Collaborating institutions collected whole blood in K2EDTA tubes following their own protocols. For TCRbeta analysis, collaborators shipped samples in one of three forms: frozen whole blood, isolated PBMCs, or DNA extracted from either of those sample types. From its cysteine to its phenylalanine, the CDR3 spans 14 amino acids. CDR3 DNA is the only sequence kept; it has 42 bases, read in frame from the first base. Per the germline V gene, MNHEY is the CDR1 and SVGAGI is the CDR2. The V end gives up 6 bases and the J end 6 bases, leaving 9 bases in the junction not matched to a gene. Study-wide findings and limitations: Clinical and demographic metadata were provided uncurated, with the amount varying by source and participant.

This chain joins TRBV6-5 to TRBJ2-7, and 9 junction bases match TRBD1. The sequencing sample was made of peripheral blood. The receptor's source is a man aged 50 to 59 with acute or convalescent COVID-19. The base sequence is TGTGCCAGCAGCCGGGGACAGGGTCACGGCGAGCAGTACTTC. The resulting protein is CASSRGQGHGEQYF.